Reported below is one TCR beta chain. The target antigen is unknown. Sorted-subset replicate PCRs used about 0.2 ug DNA, around 27,000 T cell genomes. The data were produced by immunoSEQ multiplex PCR, yet TCRdb's version contains in-frame clones alone and is incomplete. The top ten clones hold roughly 0.13% of a sample with some 2.1 million clones, 95% of them seen once. These data are taken from a study of shared clonotypes between healthy human individuals. V lost 6 bases to trimming and J lost 7 bases; unmatched junction nucleotides: 7. CDR1 is SQVTM and CDR2 is ANQGSEA in the germline V gene. The CDR3 has 13 residues. The study, taken as a whole, reports: For naive CD4 cells, roughly 5.5% of clonotypes were shared across four donors. Sorted-subset samples were not fully sequenced, rarefaction indicated. Generally, estimated richness proved larger in naive subsets than it did in memory subsets.

The chain recombines TRBV29-1 with TRBJ2-2, with 8 bases fitting TRBD1. This TCR was recovered from a man in his late teens or twenties in good health. The sequencing input was naive CD4+ T cells sorted from blood. The subset is: CD45RA+ positively selected. CDR3 DNA sequence: TGCAGCGTCGACAGGGGTCTGAGCGGGGAGCTGTTTTTT. Protein sequence: CSVDRGLSGELFF.